The subject of this entry is one T cell receptor (beta chain). The antigen this receptor binds is unknown. Per-base quality was not reported, and no clone a single base away is much larger than it. What this sample's time point label stands for: baseline before first vaccination. Samples from vaccinated people were obtained from the UK trials COV001 and COV002, which included a single-blind randomized controlled phase 2/3 trial of AZD1222 (ChAdOx1 nCoV-19) in healthy adults. Trial participant PBMC samples were collected at day 0 and day 28 after the second dose for TCRbeta chain sequencing. The CDR3 regions of human TCRbeta chains were analyzed by immunosequencing. As for how the authors treated the data: Repertoire TCRs were checked for matches against a reference library of SARS-CoV-2-specific TCRs that had been generated using the MIRA antigen-specificity platform. Breadth meant the fraction of unique TCRs that were SARS-CoV-2-associated, whereas depth meant the fraction of total T cells that were SARS-CoV-2-associated. Each spike-specific TCR was assigned to its reactive spike region and to a CD4 or CD8 class using the MIRA data. Log10-transformed breadth and depth values were compared by one-way ANOVA with Sidak's multiple comparisons tests. Imported from immuneACCESS, the table was reduced by TCRdb to in-frame sequences with V and J called. These copies leave out some clones; in studies compared against another copy, an unresolved V gene accounts for under half, and the cause of the remainder is not known. The D gene and trimming were derived from the DNA, and the V and J assignments and clone size from that table. The sample table holds 150,000 to 180,000 clones, of which 88% were seen once. The ten top clones hold 3% to 3.5% of the sample.

This sample was taken from a study of T cell responses to AZD1222 COVID-19 vaccine (dated by TCRdb to the early 2020s). Background on the whole study: AZD1222 recipients with second doses at about 4 weeks or about 12 weeks were pooled, because spike-specific TCR depth and breadth did not differ between schedules. A total of just over 230 trial participants underwent TCR sequencing, of whom 200 to 220 received two doses of AZD1222 and approximately 25 received two doses of the MenACWY control vaccine. Trial participants were enrolled by age into 18-55, 56-69 and 70-plus year subgroups, with approximately 160, 26 and 62 TCR-sequenced participants respectively.

Broad study findings and their caveats: Vaccine-associated CD4 TCRs spanned the whole spike protein, with dominant responses in regions 160-218 and 743-854. Most participants were white British and females outnumbered males, and the authors suggested that clonal diversity may have been underestimated. After two AZD1222 doses, spike-specific TCR breadth and depth were significantly higher than at day 0 and than in MenACWY recipients. Conclusions about previously exposed vaccinees were limited because only six or seven AZD1222 recipients were SARS-CoV-2 seropositive at baseline. Because no day 14 peak-response samples were available, the repertoires could be characterized only after the peak T cell response. In the small 56-69-year group, the increase in depth fell short of significance, most likely because of low power. Nearly half of unique spike-specific TCRs reportedly recognized epitopes outside regions mutated in the B.1.351 and B.1.1.7 variants.

This receptor was identified in an adult in good health. The sequences come from peripheral blood, collected on day 0 of AZD1222 vaccination.

The CDR3 has the sequence CASSDGAWPQHF. Here is the DNA: TGTGCCAGCAGTGACGGGGCTTGGCCCCAGCATTTT. The rearranged segments are TRBV6-1 and TRBJ1-5; 5 matching bases give a weak D call of TRBD1. Relative to germline, V is 3 bases shorter and J is 9 bases shorter, with 9 bases between their ends. The germline V gene encodes CDR1 MNHNS and CDR2 SASEGT. From the cysteine up to the phenylalanine, the CDR3 has a length of 12 residues. Only CDR3 DNA remains: 36 bases, in frame from the first base.